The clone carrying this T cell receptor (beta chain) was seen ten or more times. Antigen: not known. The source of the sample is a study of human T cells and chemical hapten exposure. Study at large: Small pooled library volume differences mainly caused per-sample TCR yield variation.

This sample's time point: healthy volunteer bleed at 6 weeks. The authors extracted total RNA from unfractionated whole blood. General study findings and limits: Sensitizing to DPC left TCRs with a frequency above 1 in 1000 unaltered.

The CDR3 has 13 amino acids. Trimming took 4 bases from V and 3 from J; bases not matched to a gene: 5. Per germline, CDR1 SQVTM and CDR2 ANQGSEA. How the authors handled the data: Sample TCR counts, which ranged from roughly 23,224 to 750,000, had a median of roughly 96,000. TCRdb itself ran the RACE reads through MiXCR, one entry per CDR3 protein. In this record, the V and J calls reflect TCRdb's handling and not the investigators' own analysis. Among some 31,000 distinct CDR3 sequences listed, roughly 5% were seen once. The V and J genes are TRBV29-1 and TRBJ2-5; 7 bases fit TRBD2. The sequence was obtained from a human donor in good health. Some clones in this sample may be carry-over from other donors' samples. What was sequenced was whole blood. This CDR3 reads CSVGASGEETQYF. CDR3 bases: TGCAGCGTTGGGGCTAGCGGAGAAGAGACCCAGTACTTC.